These 10 T cell receptor beta chains were all obtained from the same sample, sequenced in a study of CD8+ T cells in alopecia areata. Treatment: oral pan-JAK inhibitor, 5-10 mg twice daily. Extracted RNA was reverse transcribed, and the resulting cDNA served as sequencing template. Profiled with immunoSEQ multiplex PCR; TCRdb holds only in-frame clones, not every one. Altogether roughly 200,000 clones are present, 40% to 65% being singletons, with the ten largest covering 11%. The sample in question was CD8+ T cells sorted from blood, obtained at week 24, from a patient treated with tofacitinib. These receptors were taken from a human donor with alopecia areata.

This clone was observed a handful of times. The chain uses TRBV27 and TRBJ2-5; 11 bases are shared with TRBD2. The CDR3 runs to 16 residues. The J segment lost 7 bases and the V segment lost 2 bases, leaving 9 bases of the junction unmatched. Germline CDR1 MNHEY, CDR2 SMNVEV (reference sequence). Here the CDR3 reads CASSLLAGGQYSTQYF. In DNA form, the CDR3 reads TGTGCCAGCAGTTTACTAGCGGGGGGCCAGTATTCGACCCAGTACTTC.

The rearrangement links TRBV6-5 to TRBJ2-3; possibly TRBD1 or TRBD2 for D (5 bases each). The CDR3 is made up of 11 amino acids. The germline gives CDR1 MNHEY, CDR2 SVGAGI. V shed 8 bases and J shed 6 bases, with 9 bases lying between them. The CDR3 region has the DNA TGTGCCAGCGTATGGGGGGATACGCAGTATTTT. The encoded protein is CASVWGDTQYF.

A word on this clone: The same CDR3 can be traced to other DNA sequences in this sample. This chain joins TRBV2 and TRBJ2-1; D unclear. Between the trimmed V and J ends, which lost 8 bases and 7 bases, there was a span of 6 bases. Germline-derived CDR1 and CDR2 are SNHLY and FYNNEI. This CDR3 region has 10 residues. This CDR3 is CASSGNEQFF. The CDR3 coding sequence is TGTGCCAGCTCGGGTAATGAGCAGTTCTTC.

The V and J genes are TRBV30 and TRBJ2-3, with unresolved D. Germline V gives CDR1 GTSNPN, CDR2 SVGIG (reference sequence). Trimming removed 0 bases from V and 13 bases from J, with 14 bases in between. The CDR3 spans 12 residues. CDR3: CAWSVISPEKYF. The CDR3 DNA sequence: TGTGCCTGGAGTGTAATTTCCCCCGAGAAGTATTTT.

This chain uses TRBV2 with TRBJ2-5; 11 bases are a match to TRBD1. J gave up 4 bases and V 5 bases, and 9 bases lay outside the gene matches. The germline V gene has CDR1 SNHLY and CDR2 FYNNEI. CDR3 length: 16 amino acids. The CDR3 DNA follows: TGTGCCAGCAGTCCTATCGGACAGGGGGCGAGAGAGACCCAGTACTTC. It is translated as CASSPIGQGARETQYF.

The table lists this clone with a few counts. The chain links TRBV19 to TRBJ2-7; D not resolved. Trimming pared 2 bases from V and 3 bases from J, leaving 11 bases between. CDR3 length equals 14 residues. Germline assignment: CDR1 LNHDA and CDR2 SQIVND (reference sequence). This CDR3 reads CASSISDTFYEQYF. The CDR3 nucleotides are TGTGCCAGTAGTATATCTGACACATTCTACGAGCAGTACTTC. Looking up the rest from reference TRBV19 and TRBJ2-7 gives the full variable domain: DGGITQSPKYLFRKEGQNVTLSCEQNLNHDAMYWYRQDPGQGLRLIYYSQIVNDFQKGDIAEGYSVSREKKESFPLTVTSAQKNPTAFYLCASSISDTFYEQYFGPGTRLTVT.

This chain joins TRBV13 and TRBJ1-2, with a tentative D call TRBD1 (6 bases). The CDR3 has 14 residues. The V end was cut by 7 bases, the J end by 7 bases, with 19 bases between. CDR1 and CDR2 (germline): PRHDT, FYEKMQ (reference sequence). The CDR3 coding sequence is TGTGCCAGCAACCGAGGGGGAGGGACTTCTGGCTACACCTTC. It specifies CASNRGGGTSGYTF. The full variable domain, with the rest looked up from reference TRBV13 and TRBJ1-2, is AAGVIQSPRHLIKEKRETATLKCYPIPRHDTVYWYQQGPGQDPQFLISFYEKMQSDKGSIPDRFSAQQFSDYHSELNMSSLELGDSALYFCASNRGGGTSGYTFGSGTRLTVV.

V and J are TRBV29-1 and TRBJ2-3; D uncertain. CDR3 length equals 13 residues. Trimming took off 5 bases at V and 2 bases at J, with 11 bases between the two ends. Germline CDR1 and CDR2: SQVTM and ANQGSEA. The CDR3 loop is CSVTEGPTDTQYF. DNA for the CDR3: TGCAGCGTTACAGAAGGACCCACAGATACGCAGTATTTT.

The gene calls are TRBV7-9 and TRBJ1-1, with 9 bases fitting TRBD1. Germline assignment: CDR1 SEHNR and CDR2 FQNEAQ (reference sequence). V shed 5 bases and J 5 bases; nucleotides not matched to a gene: 9. The length of the CDR3 is 15 residues. Written as DNA, the CDR3 is TGTGCCAGCAGCGCTCGGGACAGGGAGACTACTGAAGCTTTCTTT. Protein: CASSARDRETTEAFF.

V gene TRBV19 combines with J gene TRBJ1-1; D is unclear. Trimming took 3 bases from V and 1 from J, leaving 9 bases between them. CDR3 length: 14 amino acids. Germline values: CDR1 LNHDA, CDR2 SQIVND (reference sequence). CDR3 amino acids: CASSISGPNTEAFF. The CDR3 bases are TGTGCCAGTAGTATTTCAGGACCGAACACTGAAGCTTTCTTT.